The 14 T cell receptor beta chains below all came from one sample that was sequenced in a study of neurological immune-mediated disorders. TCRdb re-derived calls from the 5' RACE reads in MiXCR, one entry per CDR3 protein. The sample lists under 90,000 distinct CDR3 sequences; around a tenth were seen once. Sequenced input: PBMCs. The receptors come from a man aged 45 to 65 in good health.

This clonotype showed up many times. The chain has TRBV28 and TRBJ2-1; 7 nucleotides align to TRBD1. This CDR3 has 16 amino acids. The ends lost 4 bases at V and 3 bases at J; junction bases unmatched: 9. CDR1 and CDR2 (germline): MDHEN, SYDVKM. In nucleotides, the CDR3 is TGTGCCAGCAGTTCAACCGGGACAGTAATCTACAATGAGCAGTTCTTC. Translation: CASSSTGTVIYNEQFF.

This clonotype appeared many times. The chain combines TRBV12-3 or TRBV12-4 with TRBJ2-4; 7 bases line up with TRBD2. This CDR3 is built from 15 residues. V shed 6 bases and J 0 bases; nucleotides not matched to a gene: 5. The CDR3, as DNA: TGTGCCAGCAGGGGGGGGGGATTAGCCAAAAACATTCAGTACTTC. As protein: CASRGGGLAKNIQYF.

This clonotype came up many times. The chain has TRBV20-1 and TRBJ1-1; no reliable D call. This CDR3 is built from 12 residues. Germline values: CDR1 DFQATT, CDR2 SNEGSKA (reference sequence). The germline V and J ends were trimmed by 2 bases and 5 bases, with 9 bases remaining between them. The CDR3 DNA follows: TGCAGTGCTAGAAACCACCCAACTGAAGCTTTCTTT. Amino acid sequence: CSARNHPTEAFF.

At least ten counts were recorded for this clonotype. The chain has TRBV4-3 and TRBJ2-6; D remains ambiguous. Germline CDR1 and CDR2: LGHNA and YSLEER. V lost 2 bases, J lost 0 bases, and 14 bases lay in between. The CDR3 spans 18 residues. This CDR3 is CASSQTWAGVSGANVLTF. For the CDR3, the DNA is TGCGCCAGCAGCCAAACTTGGGCAGGAGTCTCTGGGGCCAACGTCCTGACTTTC.

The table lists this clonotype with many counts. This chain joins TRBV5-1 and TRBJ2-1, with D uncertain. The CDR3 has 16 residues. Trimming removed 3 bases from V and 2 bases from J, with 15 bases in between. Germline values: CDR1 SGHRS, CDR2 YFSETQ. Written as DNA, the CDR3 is TGCGCCAGCAGCTCCCCCTTAACGGGTACCTACAATGAGCAGTTCTTC. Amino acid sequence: CASSSPLTGTYNEQFF.

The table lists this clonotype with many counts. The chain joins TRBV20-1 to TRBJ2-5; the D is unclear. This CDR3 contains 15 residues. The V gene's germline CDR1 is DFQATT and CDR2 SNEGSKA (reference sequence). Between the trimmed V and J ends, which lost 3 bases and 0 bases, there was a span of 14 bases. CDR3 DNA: TGCAGTGCTAGCCTCTGGACCGAGTACCAAGAGACCCAGTACTTC. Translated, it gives CSASLWTEYQETQYF.

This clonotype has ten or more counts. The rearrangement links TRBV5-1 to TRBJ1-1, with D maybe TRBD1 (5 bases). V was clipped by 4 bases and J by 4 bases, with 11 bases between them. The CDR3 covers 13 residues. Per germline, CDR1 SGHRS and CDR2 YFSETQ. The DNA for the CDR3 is TGCGCCAGCAGCAGCGGGGCAAGCACTGAAGCTTTCTTT. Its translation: CASSSGASTEAFF.

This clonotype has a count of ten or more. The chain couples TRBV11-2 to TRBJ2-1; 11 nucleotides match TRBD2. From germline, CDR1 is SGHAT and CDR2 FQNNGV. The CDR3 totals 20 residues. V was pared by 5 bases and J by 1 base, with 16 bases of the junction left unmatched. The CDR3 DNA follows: TGTGCCAGCAGCCCAGCCTGGGGTAGCGGGAGGGTAGGGTCCTACAATGAGCAGTTCTTC. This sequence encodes CASSPAWGSGRVGSYNEQFF.

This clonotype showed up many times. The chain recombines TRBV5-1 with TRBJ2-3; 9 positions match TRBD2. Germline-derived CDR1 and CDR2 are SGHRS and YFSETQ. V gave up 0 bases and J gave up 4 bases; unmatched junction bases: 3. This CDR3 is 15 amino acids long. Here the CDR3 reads CASSLAAGGADTQYF. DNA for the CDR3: TGCGCCAGCAGCTTGGCCGCGGGAGGGGCAGATACGCAGTATTTT.

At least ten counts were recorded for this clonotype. For the CDR3, the DNA is TGTGCCAGCAGCGTGGGACTCCTACAACCTTCACCCCTCCACTTT. It encodes CASSVGLLQPSPLHF. The chain uses TRBV9 and TRBJ1-6, with a tentative D call TRBD1 (5 bases). The CDR3 totals 15 residues. The germline gives CDR1 SGDLS, CDR2 YYNGEE. The V end lost 2 bases, the J end lost 9 bases, and 15 bases lay between the germline ends.

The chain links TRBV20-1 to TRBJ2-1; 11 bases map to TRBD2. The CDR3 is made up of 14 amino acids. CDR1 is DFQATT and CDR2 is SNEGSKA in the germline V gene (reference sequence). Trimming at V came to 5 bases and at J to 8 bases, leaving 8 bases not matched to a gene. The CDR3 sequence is CSAETSGERDEQFF. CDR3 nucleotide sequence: TGCAGTGCTGAGACTAGCGGGGAGCGAGATGAGCAGTTCTTC.

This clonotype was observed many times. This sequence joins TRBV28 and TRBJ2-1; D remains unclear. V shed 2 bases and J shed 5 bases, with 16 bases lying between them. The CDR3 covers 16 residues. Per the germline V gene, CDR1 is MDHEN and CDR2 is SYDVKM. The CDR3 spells CASSLKFLLLHNEQFF. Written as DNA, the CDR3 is TGTGCCAGCAGTTTAAAGTTTTTGTTACTACACAATGAGCAGTTCTTC.

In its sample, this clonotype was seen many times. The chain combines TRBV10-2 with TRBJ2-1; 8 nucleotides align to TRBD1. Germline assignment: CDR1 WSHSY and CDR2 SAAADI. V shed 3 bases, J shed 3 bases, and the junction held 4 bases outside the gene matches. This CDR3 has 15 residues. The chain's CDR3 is CASSDEGTGYNEQFF. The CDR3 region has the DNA TGCGCCAGCAGTGATGAGGGGACAGGCTACAATGAGCAGTTCTTC.

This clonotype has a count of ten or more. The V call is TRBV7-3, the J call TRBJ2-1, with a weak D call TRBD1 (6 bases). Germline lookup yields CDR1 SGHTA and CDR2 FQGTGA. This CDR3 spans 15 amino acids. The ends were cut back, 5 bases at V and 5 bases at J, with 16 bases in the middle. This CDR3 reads CASSLQDRMNNEQFF. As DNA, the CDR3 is TGTGCCAGCAGCCTGCAAGACAGGATGAACAATGAGCAGTTCTTC.